One and the same sample provided the 25 T cell receptor beta chains below, sequenced in a study of T cell responses to AZD1222 COVID-19 vaccine. Some clones are missing from TCRdb's copy, which holds only in-frame ones; the method was immunoSEQ multiplex PCR. The profile shows 85,000 to 100,000 clones, 70% to 90% of them singletons. The sequenced sample was peripheral blood, obtained on day 0 of AZD1222 vaccination. These receptors all come from an adult in good health.

This chain uses TRBV10-3 with TRBJ1-2; TRBD1 is a possible D gene (6 bases). V dropped 0 bases and J dropped 6 bases, with 14 bases sitting between them. The CDR3 is 15 amino acids. Per germline, CDR1 ENHRY and CDR2 SYGVKD. The CDR3 nucleotides read TGTGCCATCAGTGAGTCGCGGGGGCAAGGGGATGGCTACACCTTC. This encodes CAISESRGQGDGYTF.

The rearrangement uses TRBV13 and TRBJ2-6, with TRBD2 identical over 12 bases. There are 19 residues in the CDR3. Germline assignment: CDR1 PRHDT and CDR2 FYEKMQ (reference sequence). V gave up 0 bases and J gave up 2 bases; unmatched junction bases: 5. CDR3 DNA: TGTGCCAGCAGCTTAGGTAGACTAGCGGGAGAGGCTGGGGCCAACGTCCTGACTTTC. Encoded protein: CASSLGRLAGEAGANVLTF.

J is TRBJ1-1 and V is TRBV7-9; TRBD1 might be the D (5 bases). The V end was cut by 5 bases, the J end by 1 base, with 11 bases between. The CDR3 is 14 residues long. From germline, CDR1 is SEHNR and CDR2 FQNEAQ (reference sequence). DNA for the CDR3: TGTGCCAGCAGCCCGGGACGGACGAACACTGAAGCTTTCTTT. As protein: CASSPGRTNTEAFF.

V usage is TRBV11-2 and J usage is TRBJ1-3; D remains unclear. CDR1 is SGHAT and CDR2 is FQNNGV in the germline V gene. Trimming took 4 bases from V and 0 from J, leaving 10 bases between them. The CDR3 covers 15 residues. In DNA form, the CDR3 reads TGTGCCAGCAGCTCAAGGGAACTCTCTGGAAACACCATATATTTT. It codes for CASSSRELSGNTIYF. The full variable domain, with the rest looked up from reference TRBV11-2 and TRBJ1-3, is EAGVAQSPRYKIIEKRQSVAFWCNPISGHATLYWYQQILGQGPKLLIQFQNNGVVDDSQLPKDRFSAERLKGVDSTLKIQPAKLEDSAVYLCASSSRELSGNTIYFGEGSWLTVV.

A single count supports this clone. The J gene is TRBJ1-5, the V gene TRBV6-2 or TRBV6-3; 9 bases align to TRBD1. CDR3 length: 16 residues. Looked up from germline, CDR1 is MNHEY and CDR2 is SVGEGT. The V and J ends lost 4 bases and 3 bases, in that order; junction bases with no gene match: 7. The CDR3 DNA sequence: TGTGCCAGCAGTTGGACAGGGGAGCCATTCAATCAGCCCCAGCATTTT. It yields the protein CASSWTGEPFNQPQHF.

The J gene is TRBJ1-1, the V gene TRBV7-9; D is undetermined. This CDR3 spans 15 amino acids. Trimming left V 1 base short and J 0 bases short, with 9 bases between. Per the germline V gene, CDR1 is SEHNR and CDR2 is FQNEAQ (reference sequence). CDR3 in DNA: TGTGCCAGCAGCTTAGACGGATTCATGAACACTGAAGCTTTCTTT. Protein: CASSLDGFMNTEAFF.

Regarding this clone: At one of its ends the junction is not consistent with the germline gene, which may arise from a read error. V usage is TRBV12-5 and J usage is TRBJ2-7; 8 nucleotides align to TRBD1. Germline CDR1 is LGHNT and CDR2 is FRNRAP. The CDR3 contains 15 residues. The CDR3 bases are TGTGCTAGTGGTCCCCCGGGGACAGGTAACAACGAGCAGTATTTC. The encoded protein is CASGPPGTGNNEQYF.

The chain is built from TRBV4-3 and TRBJ2-6, with D uncertain. The CDR3 has 16 residues. Deletions cut 0 bases from V and 2 bases from J, with 8 bases between. The germline V gene encodes CDR1 LGHNA and CDR2 YSLEER. CDR3 sequence reads: CASSQDPQAGANVLTF. DNA for the CDR3: TGCGCCAGCAGCCAAGATCCCCAGGCTGGGGCCAACGTCCTGACTTTC.

The rearrangement uses TRBV10-3 and TRBJ1-4; 7 bases line up with TRBD1. Unmatched junction bases numbered 6, after V lost 6 bases and J lost 5 bases. Germline V gives CDR1 ENHRY, CDR2 SYGVKD. The CDR3 contains 14 residues. CDR3 sequence (DNA): TGTGCCATCAGCCCGGGACAGAAGAATGAAAAACTGTTTTTT. Its protein is CAISPGQKNEKLFF.

The rearrangement joins TRBV2 to TRBJ2-5; either TRBD1 or TRBD2 may supply D (5 bases each). V lost 2 bases to trimming and J lost 7 bases, with 17 bases between them. Germline V CDR1 and CDR2: SNHLY, FYNNEI. CDR3 length: 15 residues. This CDR3 is CASSETGPWSATQYF. The CDR3 coding sequence is TGTGCCAGCAGTGAAACGGGGCCCTGGTCGGCGACCCAGTACTTC.

This clone appeared once. V and J are TRBV11-3 and TRBJ1-3; the D is unclear. The V end lost 5 bases, the J end lost 4 bases, and 6 bases lay between the germline ends. The germline V gene encodes CDR1 SGHNT and CDR2 YENEEA. This CDR3 has 12 amino acids. The CDR3 loop reads CASSGPGNTIYF. CDR3 DNA sequence: TGTGCCAGCAGCGGACCGGGAAACACCATATATTTT.

V gene TRBV18 combines with J gene TRBJ2-7, with a weak D call TRBD1 (6 bases). Per germline, CDR1 KGHSH and CDR2 LQKENI. This CDR3 is 13 amino acids long. Trimming took 6 bases from V and 2 from J, leaving 11 bases between them. The CDR3 is CASSRTDTYEQYF. Written as DNA, the CDR3 is TGTGCCAGCTCTCGGACAGACACCTACGAGCAGTACTTC. Combining the CDR3 with reference TRBV18 and TRBJ2-7 gives the whole variable domain NAGVMQNPRHLVRRRGQEARLRCSPMKGHSHVYWYRQLPEEGLKFMVYLQKENIIDESGMPKERFSAEFPKEGPSILRIQQVVRGDSAAYFCASSRTDTYEQYFGPGTRLTVT.

Worth noting for this clone: An end of the junction differs from the germline gene, which may be a read error. V and J are TRBV3-1 (or the pseudogene TRBV3-2) and TRBJ2-1; 7 positions match TRBD1. Germline V lookup: CDR1 LGHDT, CDR2 YNNKEL (reference sequence). There are 17 residues in the CDR3. In DNA form, the CDR3 reads TGTGCCAGCAGTGAGGGACAGAACCTATACTCCCACAATGAGCAGTTCTTC. Its protein is CASSEGQNLYSHNEQFF.

V is TRBV11-3 and J is TRBJ2-7, with D possibly matching TRBD2 (6 bases). Germline loops: CDR1 SGHNT, CDR2 YENEEA. The ends were cut back, 5 bases at V and 4 bases at J, with 15 bases in the middle. The CDR3 loop spans 14 amino acids. The CDR3: CASSLMGLQYEQYF. CDR3 coding DNA: TGTGCCAGCAGCCTCATGGGACTCCAATACGAGCAGTACTTC.

V usage is TRBV6-5 and J usage is TRBJ1-1, with D unclear. The ends were cut back, 0 bases at V and 8 bases at J, with 16 bases in the middle. CDR1 is MNHEY, CDR2 SVGAGI, per germline. The CDR3 spans 15 residues. CDR3 coding DNA: TGTGCCAGCAGTTACTCGTTTCGAACGGGAACCGAAGCTTTCTTT. It codes for CASSYSFRTGTEAFF.

The table lists this clone with a few counts. The chain has TRBV4-2 and TRBJ2-3; 9 nucleotides align to TRBD2. Germline CDR1 and CDR2: LGHNA and YNFKEQ. CDR3 length equals 15 residues. V shed 0 bases and J 4 bases; nucleotides not matched to a gene: 2. The chain's CDR3 is CASSQERGGPDTQYF. The CDR3 DNA reads as TGTGCCAGCAGCCAAGAGCGGGGGGGCCCAGATACGCAGTATTTT.

The chain combines TRBV2 with TRBJ1-2; D may be TRBD1 (6 bases). Germline values: CDR1 SNHLY, CDR2 FYNNEI. CDR3 size: 13 residues. With 6 bases removed from V and 8 bases from J, the gap between germline ends came to 16 bases. Here the CDR3 reads CASRIDRSGGYTF. The CDR3 nucleotides are TGTGCCAGCAGGATCGACAGGTCAGGAGGCTACACCTTC.

This clone counts as medium-sized. V is TRBV10-1 and J is TRBJ2-7; D is perhaps TRBD1 or TRBD2 (5 bases each). This CDR3 contains 13 residues. Trimming took 3 bases from V and 6 from J, leaving 12 bases between them. The germline V gene encodes CDR1 WNHNN and CDR2 SYGVQD (reference sequence). The CDR3 coding sequence is TGCGCCAGCAGTGACGGCCTGAGGGGCGAGCAGTACTTC. This codes for CASSDGLRGEQYF.

In DNA, the CDR3 is TGCAGCGTTAGTTCAGGGGGATACAATGAGCAGTTCTTC. This gives the protein CSVSSGGYNEQFF. The chain joins TRBV29-1 to TRBJ2-1; 7 bases are a match to TRBD1. This CDR3 region has 13 residues. V trimming: 5 bases; J trimming: 4 bases; junction bases outside the gene matches: 5. Germline V gene lookup returns CDR1 SQVTM and CDR2 ANQGSEA.

The V gene is TRBV30, the J gene TRBJ1-1; no clear D. The germline V gene encodes CDR1 GTSNPN and CDR2 SVGIG (reference sequence). Trimming cost V 4 bases and J 0 bases, with 12 bases left between them. The CDR3 has 14 amino acids. CDR3 region: CAWKPFELNTEAFF. The CDR3 DNA reads TGTGCCTGGAAGCCCTTTGAACTGAACACTGAAGCTTTCTTT.

CDR3 sequence (DNA): TGTGCCAGCTCAGCTTCTAGGAGCACAGATACGCAGTATTTT. This sequence encodes CASSASRSTDTQYF. J is TRBJ2-3 and V is TRBV7-2, with D unresolved. Trimming left V 8 bases short and J 0 bases short, with 12 bases between. Germline V gives CDR1 SGHTA, CDR2 FQGNSA. The CDR3 runs 14 residues.

The genes are TRBV7-9 and TRBJ2-2; D remains unclear. Trimming removed 1 base from V and 4 bases from J, with 19 bases in between. Germline loops: CDR1 SEHNR, CDR2 FQNEAQ (reference sequence). This CDR3 spans 18 amino acids. CDR3 region: CASSLVRPASGRTGELFF. In DNA, the CDR3 is TGTGCCAGCAGCTTAGTAAGGCCGGCTTCTGGTCGCACCGGGGAGCTGTTTTTT.

The CDR3 reads CASSFVSKNIQYF. The CDR3 DNA follows: TGTGCCAGCAGTTTTGTCAGCAAAAACATTCAGTACTTC. The V call is TRBV28, the J call TRBJ2-4; D unresolved. V dropped 3 bases and J dropped 3 bases, with 6 bases sitting between them. This CDR3 has 13 amino acids. CDR1 and CDR2 (germline): MDHEN, SYDVKM.

The chain uses TRBV9 and TRBJ2-2, with 12 bases that match TRBD1. CDR3 length: 15 amino acids. V trimming: 5 bases; J trimming: 9 bases; junction bases outside the gene matches: 8. Germline CDR1 SGDLS, CDR2 YYNGEE. CDR3 sequence reads: CASSPGTGGLRELFF. Written as DNA, the CDR3 is TGTGCCAGCAGTCCGGGGACAGGGGGCTTGAGGGAGCTGTTTTTT.

This chain connects TRBV27 to TRBJ1-4, with TRBD1 as a possible D gene (5 bases). The CDR3 runs 13 residues. The germline V gene has CDR1 MNHEY and CDR2 SMNVEV (reference sequence). Trimming stripped 4 bases from V and 4 bases from J, with 7 bases between. The DNA of the CDR3 is TGTGCCAGCAGTTCGGACAATAATGAAAAACTGTTTTTT. Protein product: CASSSDNNEKLFF.